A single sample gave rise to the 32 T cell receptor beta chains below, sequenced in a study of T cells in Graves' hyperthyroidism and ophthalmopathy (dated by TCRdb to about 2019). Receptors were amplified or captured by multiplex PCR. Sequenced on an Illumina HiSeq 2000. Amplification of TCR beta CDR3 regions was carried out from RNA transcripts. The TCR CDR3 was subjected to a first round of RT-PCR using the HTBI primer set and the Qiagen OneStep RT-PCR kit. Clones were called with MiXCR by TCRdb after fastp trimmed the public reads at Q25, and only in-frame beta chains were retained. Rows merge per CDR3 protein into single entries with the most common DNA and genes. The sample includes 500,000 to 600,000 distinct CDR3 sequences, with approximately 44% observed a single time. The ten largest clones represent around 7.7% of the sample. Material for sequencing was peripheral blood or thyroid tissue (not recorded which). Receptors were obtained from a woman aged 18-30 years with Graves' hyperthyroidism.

CDR3: CASSSDFSYEQYF. The CDR3 DNA reads TGTGCCAGCAGCTCCGACTTCTCCTACGAGCAGTACTTC. The V gene is TRBV7-2, the J gene TRBJ2-7; D unresolved. The CDR3 runs 13 residues. Trimming took off 4 bases at V and 0 bases at J, with 7 bases between the two ends. Germline V lookup: CDR1 SGHTA, CDR2 FQGNSA.

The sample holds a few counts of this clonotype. CDR3 DNA sequence: TGTGCCAGCAGCCCGCCGGGACTAGAGCCAGATACGCAGTATTTT. Amino acids: CASSPPGLEPDTQYF. The rearrangement joins TRBV7-8 to TRBJ2-3, with 8 bases that match TRBD2. Trimming cost V 5 bases and J 4 bases; bases outside gene matches: 8. The germline gives CDR1 SGHVS, CDR2 FQNEAQ. The CDR3 covers 15 residues.

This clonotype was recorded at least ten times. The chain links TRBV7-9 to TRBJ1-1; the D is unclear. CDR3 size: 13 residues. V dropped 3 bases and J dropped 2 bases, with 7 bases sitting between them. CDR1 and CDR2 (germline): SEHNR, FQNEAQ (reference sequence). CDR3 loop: CASSFSGNTEAFF. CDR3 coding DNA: TGTGCCAGCAGCTTTAGCGGCAACACTGAAGCTTTCTTT.

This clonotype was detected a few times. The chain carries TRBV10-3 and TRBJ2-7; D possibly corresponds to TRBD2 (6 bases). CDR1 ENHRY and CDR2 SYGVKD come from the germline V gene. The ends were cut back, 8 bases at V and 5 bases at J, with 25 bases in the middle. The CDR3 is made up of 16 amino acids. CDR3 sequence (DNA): TGTGCCATCCGCCCAGCAGTACGTTTGCGGGGTGACGAGCAGTACTTC. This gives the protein CAIRPAVRLRGDEQYF.

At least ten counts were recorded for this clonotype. In DNA, the CDR3 is TGCGCCAGCAGCCAAGGGGACCTTAACTATGGCTACACCTTC. Protein product: CASSQGDLNYGYTF. This rearrangement joins TRBV4-1 to TRBJ1-2; D might be TRBD1 (5 bases). V was shortened by 1 base and J by 1 base, with 7 bases between the two germline ends. The CDR3 totals 14 residues. Germline V lookup: CDR1 MGHRA, CDR2 YSYEKL.

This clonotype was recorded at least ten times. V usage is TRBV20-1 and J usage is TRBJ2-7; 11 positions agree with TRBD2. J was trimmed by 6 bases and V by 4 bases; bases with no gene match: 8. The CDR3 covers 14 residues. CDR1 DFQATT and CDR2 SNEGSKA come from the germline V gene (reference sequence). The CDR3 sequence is CSAKGASGRFEQYF. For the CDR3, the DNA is TGCAGTGCTAAAGGGGCTAGCGGGAGGTTCGAGCAGTACTTC.

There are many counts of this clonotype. The CDR3, as DNA: TGCAGCGTTGGGGGGTACGGCACTGAAGCTTTCTTT. Protein: CSVGGYGTEAFF. The genes are TRBV29-1 and TRBJ1-1; a possible D gene is TRBD1 (5 bases). Germline CDR1 is SQVTM and CDR2 is ANQGSEA. The CDR3 contains 12 residues. V gave up 4 bases and J gave up 4 bases, with 10 bases separating them.

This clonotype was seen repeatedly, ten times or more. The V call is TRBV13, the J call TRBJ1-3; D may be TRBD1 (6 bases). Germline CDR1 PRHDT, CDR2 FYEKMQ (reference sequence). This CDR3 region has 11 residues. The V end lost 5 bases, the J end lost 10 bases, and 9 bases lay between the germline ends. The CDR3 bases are TGTGCCAGCAGCGCAGGGGAAACCATATATTTT. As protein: CASSAGETIYF. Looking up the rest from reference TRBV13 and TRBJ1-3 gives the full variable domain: AAGVIQSPRHLIKEKRETATLKCYPIPRHDTVYWYQQGPGQDPQFLISFYEKMQSDKGSIPDRFSAQQFSDYHSELNMSSLELGDSALYFCASSAGETIYFGEGSWLTVV.

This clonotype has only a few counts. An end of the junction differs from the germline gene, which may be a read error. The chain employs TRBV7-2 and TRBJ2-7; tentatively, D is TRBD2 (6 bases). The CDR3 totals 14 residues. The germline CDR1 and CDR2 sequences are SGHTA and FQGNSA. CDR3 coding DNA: TGTGCCGGCAGCTTAGGAGGGGACCCCTACGAGCAGTACTTC. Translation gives CAGSLGGDPYEQYF. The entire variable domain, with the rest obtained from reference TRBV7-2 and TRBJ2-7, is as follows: GAGVSQSPSNKVTEKGKDVELRCDPISGHTALYWYRQSLGQGLEFLIYFQGNSAPDKSGLPSDRFSAERTGGSVSTLTIQRTQQEDSAVYLCAGSLGGDPYEQYFGPGTRLTVT.

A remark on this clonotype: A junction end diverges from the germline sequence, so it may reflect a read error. CDR3 DNA: TGTGCCGGCAGCTTAGATGTCCTAGCGGGAGTCGGGACCTACGAGCAGTACTTC. The encoded protein is CAGSLDVLAGVGTYEQYF. The rearrangement uses TRBV11-2 and TRBJ2-7, with 10 bases matching TRBD2. There are 18 residues in the CDR3. Germline loops: CDR1 SGHAT, CDR2 FQNNGV.

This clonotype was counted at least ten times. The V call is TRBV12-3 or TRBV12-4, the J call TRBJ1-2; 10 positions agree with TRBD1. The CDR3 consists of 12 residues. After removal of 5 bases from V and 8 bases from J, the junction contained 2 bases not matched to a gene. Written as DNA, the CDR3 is TGTGCCAGCAGTACGGACAGGGGGGGCTACACCTTC. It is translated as CASSTDRGGYTF.

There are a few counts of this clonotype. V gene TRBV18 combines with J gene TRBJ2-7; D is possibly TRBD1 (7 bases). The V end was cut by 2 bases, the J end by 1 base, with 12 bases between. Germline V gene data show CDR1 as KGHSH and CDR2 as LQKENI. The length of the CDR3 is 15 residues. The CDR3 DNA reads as TGTGCCAGCTCACCAAAGGCGGGACAGTCCTACGAGCAGTACTTC. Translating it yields CASSPKAGQSYEQYF. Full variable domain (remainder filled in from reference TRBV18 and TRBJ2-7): NAGVMQNPRHLVRRRGQEARLRCSPMKGHSHVYWYRQLPEEGLKFMVYLQKENIIDESGMPKERFSAEFPKEGPSILRIQQVVRGDSAAYFCASSPKAGQSYEQYFGPGTRLTVT.

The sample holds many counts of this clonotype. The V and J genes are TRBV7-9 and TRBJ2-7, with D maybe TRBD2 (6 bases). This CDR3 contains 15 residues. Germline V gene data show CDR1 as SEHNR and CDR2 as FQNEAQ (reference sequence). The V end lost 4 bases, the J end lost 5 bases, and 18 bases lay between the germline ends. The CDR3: CASSSPGTGGDEQYF. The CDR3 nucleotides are TGTGCCAGCAGCTCCCCGGGGACCGGGGGAGACGAGCAGTACTTC.

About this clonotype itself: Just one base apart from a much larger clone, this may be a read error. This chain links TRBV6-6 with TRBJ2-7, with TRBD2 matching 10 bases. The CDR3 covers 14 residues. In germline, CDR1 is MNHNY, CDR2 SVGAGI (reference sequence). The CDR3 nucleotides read TGTGCCAGCAAAGAAGCGGGAGGGCCGTACGGGCAGTACTTC. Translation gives CASKEAGGPYGQYF.

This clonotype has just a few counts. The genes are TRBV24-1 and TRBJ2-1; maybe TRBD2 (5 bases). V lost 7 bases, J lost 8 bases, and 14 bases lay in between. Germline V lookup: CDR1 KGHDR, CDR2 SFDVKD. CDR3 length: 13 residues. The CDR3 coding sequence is TGTGCCACCAGCAACGTGTGGGGAGATGAGCAGTTCTTC. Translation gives CATSNVWGDEQFF.

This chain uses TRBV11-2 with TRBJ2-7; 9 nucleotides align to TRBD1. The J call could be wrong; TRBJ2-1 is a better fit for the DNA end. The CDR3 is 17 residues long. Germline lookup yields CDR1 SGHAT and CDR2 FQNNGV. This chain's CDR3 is CASSTRLTGGGINEQFF. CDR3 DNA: TGTGCCAGCAGCACGCGCCTTACAGGGGGCGGAATCAATGAGCAGTTCTTC.

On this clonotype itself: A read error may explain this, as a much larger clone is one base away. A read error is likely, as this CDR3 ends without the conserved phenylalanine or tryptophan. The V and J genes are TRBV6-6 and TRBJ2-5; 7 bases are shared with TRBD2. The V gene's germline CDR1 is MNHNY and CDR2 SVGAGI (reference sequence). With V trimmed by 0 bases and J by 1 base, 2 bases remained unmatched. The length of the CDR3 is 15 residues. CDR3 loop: CASSYSRLAQETQYL. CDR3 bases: TGTGCCAGCAGTTACTCAAGACTAGCCCAAGAGACCCAGTACCTC.

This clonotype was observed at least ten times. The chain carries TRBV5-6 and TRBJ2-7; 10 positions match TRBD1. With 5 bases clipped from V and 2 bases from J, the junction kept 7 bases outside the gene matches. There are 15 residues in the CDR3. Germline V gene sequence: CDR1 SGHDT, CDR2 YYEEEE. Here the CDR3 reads CASSTYGTGAYEQYF. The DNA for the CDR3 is TGTGCCAGCAGTACCTACGGGACAGGGGCCTACGAGCAGTACTTC.

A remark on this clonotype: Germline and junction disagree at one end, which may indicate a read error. This CDR3 reads CASGTGEQETQCF. CDR3 nucleotide sequence: TGCGCCAGCGGGACAGGGGAACAGGAGACCCAGTGCTTC. The rearrangement uses TRBV5-1 and TRBJ2-5; 10 bases line up with TRBD1. Germline CDR1 and CDR2: SGHRS and YFSETQ. The CDR3 has 13 amino acids.

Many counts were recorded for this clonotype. The CDR3 DNA is TGTGCCAGCAGCTCGGCCGGGACAGGGGTCTACGAGCAGTACTTC. It is translated as CASSSAGTGVYEQYF. The rearrangement uses TRBV7-9 and TRBJ2-7; 10 bases agree with TRBD1. The trim removed 4 bases at V and 3 bases at J, leaving 6 bases unmatched. The CDR3 has 15 amino acids. Germline CDR1 SEHNR, CDR2 FQNEAQ (reference sequence).

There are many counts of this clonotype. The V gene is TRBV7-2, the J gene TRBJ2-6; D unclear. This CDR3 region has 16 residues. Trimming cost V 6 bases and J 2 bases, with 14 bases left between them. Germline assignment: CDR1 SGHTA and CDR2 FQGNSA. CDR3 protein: CASSLTYWAGANVLTF. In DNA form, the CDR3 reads TGTGCCAGCAGTCTTACGTATTGGGCTGGGGCCAACGTCCTGACTTTC.

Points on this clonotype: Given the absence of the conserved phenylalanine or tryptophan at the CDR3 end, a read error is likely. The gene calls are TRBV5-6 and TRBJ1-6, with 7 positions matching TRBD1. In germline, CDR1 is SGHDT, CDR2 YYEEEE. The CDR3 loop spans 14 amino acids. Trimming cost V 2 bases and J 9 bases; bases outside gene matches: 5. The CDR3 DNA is TGTGCCAGCAGCTTCGGACAGGTCGGTTCACCCCTCCACCTT. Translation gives CASSFGQVGSPLHL.

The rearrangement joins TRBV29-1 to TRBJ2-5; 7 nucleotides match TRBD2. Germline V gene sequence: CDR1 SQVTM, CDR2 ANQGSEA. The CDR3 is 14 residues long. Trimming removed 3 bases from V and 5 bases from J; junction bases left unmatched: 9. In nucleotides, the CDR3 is TGCAGCGTTGATGACAGCGGGGTTGGCGAGACCCAGTACTTC. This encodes CSVDDSGVGETQYF.

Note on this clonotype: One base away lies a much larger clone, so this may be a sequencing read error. The CDR3 DNA sequence: TGTGCCAGCAGCTCAGTGGGACTAGGTGGGGCCAACGTCCTGACTTTC. It is translated as CASSSVGLGGANVLTF. This chain joins TRBV5-6 and TRBJ2-6, with 8 positions matching TRBD2. CDR3 length equals 16 residues. Germline V lookup: CDR1 SGHDT, CDR2 YYEEEE. Unmatched junction bases numbered 5, after V lost 3 bases and J lost 3 bases.

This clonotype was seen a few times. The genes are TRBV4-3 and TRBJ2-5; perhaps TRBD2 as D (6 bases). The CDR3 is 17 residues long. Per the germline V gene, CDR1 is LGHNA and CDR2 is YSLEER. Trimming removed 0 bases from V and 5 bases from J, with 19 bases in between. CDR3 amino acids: CASSQEFRARGGETQYF. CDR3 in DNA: TGCGCCAGCAGCCAAGAGTTTAGGGCTCGCGGAGGGGAGACCCAGTACTTC.

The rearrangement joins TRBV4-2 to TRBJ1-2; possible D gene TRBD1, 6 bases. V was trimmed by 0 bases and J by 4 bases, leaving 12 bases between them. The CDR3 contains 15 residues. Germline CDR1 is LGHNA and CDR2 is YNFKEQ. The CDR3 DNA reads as TGTGCCAGCAGCCAAGAAGGTGGAGGGGGCTATGGCTACACCTTC. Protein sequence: CASSQEGGGGYGYTF.

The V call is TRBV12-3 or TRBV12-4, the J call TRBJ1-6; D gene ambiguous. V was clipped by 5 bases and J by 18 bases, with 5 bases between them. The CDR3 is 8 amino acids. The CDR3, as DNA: TGTGCCAGCAGTCGGGACCACTTT. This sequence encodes CASSRDHF.

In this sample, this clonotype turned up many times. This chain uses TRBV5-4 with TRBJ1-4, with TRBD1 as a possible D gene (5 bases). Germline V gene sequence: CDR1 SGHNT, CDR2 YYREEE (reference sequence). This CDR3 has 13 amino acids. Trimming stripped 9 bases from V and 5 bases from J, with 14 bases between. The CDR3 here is CAMGPPDNEKLFF. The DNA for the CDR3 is TGTGCCATGGGACCTCCCGACAATGAAAAACTGTTTTTT.

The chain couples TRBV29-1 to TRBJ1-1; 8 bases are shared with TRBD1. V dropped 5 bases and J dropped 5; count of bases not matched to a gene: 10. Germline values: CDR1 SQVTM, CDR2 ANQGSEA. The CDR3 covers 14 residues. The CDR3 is CSVRAGGAKTEAFF. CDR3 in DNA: TGCAGCGTTAGGGCAGGGGGCGCGAAGACTGAAGCTTTCTTT.

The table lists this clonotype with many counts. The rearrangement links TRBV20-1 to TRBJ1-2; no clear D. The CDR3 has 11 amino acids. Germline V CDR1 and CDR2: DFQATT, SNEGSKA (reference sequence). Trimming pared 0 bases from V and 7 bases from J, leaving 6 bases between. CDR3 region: CSARDPPGYTF. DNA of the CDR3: TGCAGTGCTAGAGATCCACCTGGCTACACCTTC.

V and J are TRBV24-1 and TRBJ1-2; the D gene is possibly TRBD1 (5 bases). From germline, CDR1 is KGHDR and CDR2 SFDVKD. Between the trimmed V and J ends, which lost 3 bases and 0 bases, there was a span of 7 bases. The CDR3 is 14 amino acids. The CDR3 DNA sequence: TGTGCCACCAGTGATGGGGACCCTAACTATGGCTACACCTTC. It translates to CATSDGDPNYGYTF.

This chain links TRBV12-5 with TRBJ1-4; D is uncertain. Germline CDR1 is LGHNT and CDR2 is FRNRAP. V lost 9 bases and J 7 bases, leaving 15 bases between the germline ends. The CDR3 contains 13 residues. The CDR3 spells CARDPGWGEKLFF. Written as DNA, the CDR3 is TGTGCTAGAGATCCGGGGTGGGGTGAAAAACTGTTTTTT.